This TCR beta chain stems from a study of blood T cell repertoires in COVID-19 (dated by TCRdb to 2020 to 2022). Turning to the overall study: Samples covering the acute and convalescent phases of COVID-19 were provided by collaborators in the United States, Italy and Spain. The material from the prospective study consisted of cDNA or gDNA derived from T cells, B-cell-depleted T cells, or PBMCs. Deeply sampled blood TCRbeta repertoires from subjects exposed to, actively infected with, or recovered from COVID-19 were included in the dataset. A freely available public database, intended as a resource for researchers studying the immune response to SARS-CoV-2, is where the repertoires were released. The samples were drawn from two sources: the first 160 participants of the ongoing ImmuneRACE study, and fewer than 1,500 subjects contributed by 6 global collaborators. The sample metadata nearly always contained a de-identified subject ID, COVID-19 status, age in years and sex. Where available, HLA class I and class II types were obtained from metadata supplied by the sample provider rather than from assay-based typing. General findings and caveats noted by the study authors: The quantity of clinical and demographic metadata differed by source and by participant and was supplied without curation.

CDR1 MDHEN and CDR2 SYDVKM were looked up in the germline V gene. V drops 7 bases and J drops 6 bases, leaving 10 bases in between. Measured from the cysteine to the phenylalanine, the CDR3 is 12 residues long. Of all the DNA, just the CDR3 is kept, 36 bases in frame from base 1. One collaborating source in Seattle enrolled patients during active infection and followed them longitudinally through the course of disease. The collaborating institutions used their own protocols to collect whole blood in K2EDTA tubes. For TCRbeta analysis, collaborators shipped samples in one of three forms: frozen whole blood, isolated PBMCs, or DNA extracted from either of those sample types. TCRbeta CDR3 regions were amplified from genomic DNA by means of the immunoSEQ Assay, a bias-controlled multiplex PCR. As for the authors' bioinformatics: Within the assay, amplification of reference gene primers was used to estimate how many nucleated cells each sample contained. To quantify the absolute abundance of each unique TCRbeta CDR3 rearrangement, sequence reads were collapsed and filtered. For each sample, productive Simpson clonality was calculated by taking the square root of Simpson's diversity index across productive rearrangements. In its TCRdb copy, this immuneACCESS table keeps in-frame sequences only and misses some clones. Where compared with another copy, unresolved V genes explain less than half of these, and the others have no known cause. That table is the source of V, J and clone size, and D and trimming were worked out from the DNA. For this sample the table gives 300,000 to 350,000 clones, of which 75% to 90% were detected only once. Under 3.5% of the sample is in the top ten clones.

About this clone: The antigen it recognizes is unknown. Base qualities are not recorded, but no much larger clone differs from it by a single base.

The receptor comes from a woman in her twenties or thirties with COVID-19, enrolled during active disease. This chain joins TRBV28 to TRBJ2-1, and possibly TRBD1, on 6 matching bases. The sample consisted of peripheral blood. The nucleotide sequence reads TGTGCCAGCATAACAGGGAGCAATGAGCAGTTCTTC. The resulting protein is CASITGSNEQFF.